The sequence of this TCR beta chain was determined in a study of T cell responses to AZD1222 COVID-19 vaccine. Study results and limitations: The sample set comprised mostly white British donors with more females, and clonal diversity was possibly underestimated.

This clone was counted a single time. Antigen specificity is unknown. The method was immunoSEQ multiplex PCR; TCRdb's version includes in-frame clones alone and lacks a portion of them. Among approximately 150,000 clones listed, approximately 90% were seen once. Germline loops: CDR1 SGHNT, CDR2 YYREEE (reference sequence). Trimming cost V 4 bases and J 4 bases, with 11 bases left between them. The CDR3 contains 13 residues. The sequence was obtained from an adult who received the AZD1222 COVID-19 vaccine. This sample comprised peripheral blood, obtained 28 days after the second AZD1222 dose. The chain is built from TRBV5-4 and TRBJ2-5; no reliable D call. This CDR3 is CASSGWVGETQYF. The CDR3 DNA follows: TGTGCCAGCAGCGGGTGGGTTGGAGAGACCCAGTACTTC.